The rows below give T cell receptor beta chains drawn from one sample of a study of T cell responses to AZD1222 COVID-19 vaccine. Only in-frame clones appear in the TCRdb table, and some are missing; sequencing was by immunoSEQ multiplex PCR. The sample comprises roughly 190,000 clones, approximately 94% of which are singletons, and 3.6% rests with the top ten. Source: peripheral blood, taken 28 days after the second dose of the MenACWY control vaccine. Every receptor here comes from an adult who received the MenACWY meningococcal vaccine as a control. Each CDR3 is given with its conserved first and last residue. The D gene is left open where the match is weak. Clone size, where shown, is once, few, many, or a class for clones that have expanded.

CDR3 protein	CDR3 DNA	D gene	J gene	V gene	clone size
CASSEAGQAYYEQYF	TGTGCCAGCAGTGAAGCGGGACAGGCGTACTACGAGCAGTACTTC	TRBD1	TRBJ2-7	TRBV6-1	.
CASSTAGGWSQHF	TGTGCCAGCAGTACCGCGGGTGGTTGGTCCCAGCATTTT	.	TRBJ1-5	TRBV27	once
CASSLGQTTEAFF	TGTGCCAGCAGTCTGGGACAGACTACTGAAGCTTTCTTT	TRBD1	TRBJ1-1	TRBV9	once
CASSEDRVLTFF	TGTGCCAGCAGCGAGGACAGGGTACTGACTTTCTTT	TRBD1	TRBJ1-1	TRBV11-2	.
CASSQRDRTNEKLFF	TGTGCCAGCAGCCAAAGGGACAGAACTAATGAAAAACTGTTTTTT	TRBD1	TRBJ1-4	TRBV3-1/TRBV3-2	.
CASTPWGPNNEQFF	TGTGCCAGCACCCCGTGGGGGCCAAACAATGAGCAGTTCTTC	.	TRBJ2-1	TRBV2	.
CARDRLNGVNYGYTF	TGTGCCCGCGACAGGTTGAATGGGGTAAACTATGGCTACACCTTC	.	TRBJ1-2	TRBV7-9	.
CASSPLRGGSPYEQYF	TGCGCCAGCAGCCCCCTGCGGGGAGGAAGTCCCTACGAGCAGTACTTC	.	TRBJ2-7	TRBV4-1	.
CASSLWGAGVVVPDTQYF	TGTGCCAGCAGTTTATGGGGTGCAGGCGTAGTCGTCCCAGATACGCAGTATTTT	.	TRBJ2-3	TRBV28	.
CASSGGLAGGDTQYF	TGTGCTAGCAGCGGGGGACTAGCGGGAGGAGATACGCAGTATTTT	TRBD2	TRBJ2-3	TRBV7-7	.
CASSRRNYSGNTIYF	TGTGCCAGCAGCCGGCGTAACTACTCTGGAAACACCATATATTTT	.	TRBJ1-3	TRBV28	.
CATRTHRDGNEKLFF	TGTGCCACCAGGACCCACCGGGACGGGAATGAAAAACTGTTTTTT	.	TRBJ1-4	TRBV24-1	.
CAWGGQRNNYGYTF	TGTGCCTGGGGGGGACAGCGTAATAACTATGGCTACACCTTC	TRBD1	TRBJ1-2	TRBV30	once
CASSQTRGTNEQYF	TGTGCCAGCAGCCAGACACGGGGTACTAACGAGCAGTACTTC	.	TRBJ2-7	TRBV7-9	few
CASRRTGLNNSPLHF	TGTGCCAGCAGGCGGACAGGGTTGAATAATTCACCCCTCCACTTT	TRBD1	TRBJ1-6	TRBV6-5	once
CASSRGGGTEAFF	TGTGCCAGCAGCCGGGGGGGAGGCACTGAAGCTTTCTTT	.	TRBJ1-1	TRBV28	.
CASSLVGGSYNEQFF	TGTGCCAGCAGCTTAGTTGGCGGATCCTACAATGAGCAGTTCTTC	.	TRBJ2-1	TRBV7-2	.
CASSPGDRSSQPQHF	TGTGCCAGCTCACCAGGGGACAGGTCATCTCAGCCCCAGCATTTT	TRBD1	TRBJ1-5	TRBV18	.
CASRPRALNEKLFF	TGTGCCAGTAGGCCCCGGGCCCTTAATGAAAAACTGTTTTTT	.	TRBJ1-4	TRBV5-8	.
CASSYSAPVTRRANVLTF	TGTGCCAGCAGTTACAGCGCCCCCGTTACTAGGAGGGCCAACGTCCTGACTTTC	.	TRBJ2-6	TRBV6-2/TRBV6-3	.
CASSRGYEEKLFF	TGCGCCAGCAGCCGGGGGTATGAGGAAAAACTGTTTTTT	.	TRBJ1-4	TRBV5-1	.
CASSWGLVDTGELFF	TGTGCCAGCAGCTGGGGACTAGTTGACACCGGGGAGCTGTTTTTT	TRBD2	TRBJ2-2	TRBV7-9	.
CSAGGKGNTEAFF	TGCAGCGCCGGGGGGAAGGGGAACACTGAAGCTTTCTTT	.	TRBJ1-1	TRBV29-1	.
CASGEGLAGGYEQYF	TGTGCCAGCGGAGAGGGATTAGCGGGAGGCTACGAGCAGTACTTC	TRBD2	TRBJ2-7	TRBV7-2	.
CASKMMGNPYEQYF	TGCGCCAGCAAAATGATGGGCAATCCCTACGAGCAGTACTTC	.	TRBJ2-7	TRBV10-1	.
CASSISPRGETQYF	TGTGCCAGTAGTATTTCTCCTCGCGGAGAGACCCAGTACTTC	.	TRBJ2-5	TRBV19	.
CASSYLLRSSYNEQFF	TGCGCCAGCAGCTACCTGTTGCGGAGCTCCTACAATGAGCAGTTCTTC	.	TRBJ2-1	TRBV5-1	.
CATPGPGGYGYTF	TGTGCCACGCCGGGACCCGGCGGCTATGGCTACACCTTC	.	TRBJ1-2	TRBV28	once
CASSSSGVFSYEQYF	TGTGCCAGCAGTTCAAGCGGGGTCTTCTCCTACGAGCAGTACTTC	TRBD2	TRBJ2-7	TRBV28	.
CASSFKSAEKLFF	TGTGCCAGTAGTTTTAAGTCTGCTGAAAAACTGTTTTTT	.	TRBJ1-4	TRBV19	.
CASSFFPEVYEQYF	TGTGCCAGCAGTTTTTTCCCCGAGGTCTACGAGCAGTACTTC	.	TRBJ2-7	TRBV28	.
CASSQELAGGTAFF	TGTGCCAGCAGCCAAGAACTAGCGGGAGGGACCGCTTTCTTC	TRBD2	TRBJ2-1	TRBV4-2	once
CAAGERNEQYF	TGTGCCGCGGGGGAAAGGAACGAGCAGTACTTC	TRBD2	TRBJ2-7	TRBV19	.
CASSQGTVVEQYF	TGTGCCAGCAGCCAAGGGACTGTTGTAGAGCAGTACTTC	.	TRBJ2-7	TRBV14	.
CASRLGSYNEQFF	TGTGCCAGTAGACTGGGCTCCTACAATGAGCAGTTCTTC	.	TRBJ2-1	TRBV19	.
CASSVELAGVREQFF	TGTGCCAGCAGTGTCGAACTAGCGGGAGTCAGGGAGCAGTTCTTC	TRBD2	TRBJ2-1	TRBV6-4	.
CASGGTGVIYF	TGTGCCAGCGGGGGGACAGGAGTGATTTACTTC	TRBD1	TRBJ2-7	TRBV2	.
CASSYPSTSYEQYF	TGTGCCAGCAGTTACCCCTCCACCTCCTACGAGCAGTACTTC	.	TRBJ2-7	TRBV6-6	.
CASSLIQGGYGYTF	TGTGCCAGCAGCTTAATACAGGGGGGCTATGGCTACACCTTC	TRBD1	TRBJ1-2	TRBV7-9	.
CATSDFPRTSGYNEQFF	TGTGCCACCAGTGATTTCCCCAGGACTAGCGGCTACAATGAGCAGTTCTTC	TRBD2	TRBJ2-1	TRBV24-1	.
CASSQALGTSGTYEQYF	TGTGCCAGCAGCCAAGCCCTGGGGACTAGCGGGACCTACGAGCAGTACTTC	TRBD2	TRBJ2-7	TRBV4-2	.
CASSLKMDHPNYGYTF	TGTGCCAGCAGTTTGAAAATGGACCATCCTAACTATGGCTACACCTTC	.	TRBJ1-2	TRBV27	.
CASREVLNTGELFF	TGTGCCAGCAGGGAGGTTCTGAACACCGGGGAGCTGTTTTTT	.	TRBJ2-2	TRBV7-2	.
CASSEAGEGNEQFF	TGCGCCAGCAGCGAAGCGGGAGAGGGCAATGAGCAGTTCTTC	TRBD2	TRBJ2-1	TRBV10-1	.
CAIRGTGVNSPLHF	TGTGCCATCAGGGGGACAGGGGTGAATTCACCCCTCCACTTT	TRBD1	TRBJ1-6	TRBV10-3	once
CASSVASGRLGDEQFF	TGTGCCAGCAGCGTAGCTAGCGGGAGGCTCGGAGATGAGCAGTTCTTC	TRBD2	TRBJ2-1	TRBV9	.
CASSIPGNTEAFF	TGTGCCAGTAGTATACCAGGGAACACTGAAGCTTTCTTT	.	TRBJ1-1	TRBV19	.
CASSESRLPRGDEQFF	TGTGCCAGCAGTGAATCCCGACTTCCCAGGGGCGATGAGCAGTTCTTC	.	TRBJ2-1	TRBV25-1	.
CASSRAGQGNEKLFF	TGTGCCAGCAGCCGAGCGGGACAGGGCAATGAAAAACTGTTTTTT	TRBD1	TRBJ1-4	TRBV3-1/TRBV3-2	.
CSVEDDTGPGGTEAFF	TGCAGCGTTGAAGATGATACCGGCCCGGGTGGCACTGAAGCTTTCTTT	.	TRBJ1-1	TRBV29-1	.
CASSLRGNEQFF	TGTGCCAGCAGTTTGCGTGGTAATGAGCAGTTCTTC	.	TRBJ2-1	TRBV12-3/TRBV12-4	once
CASSLYYGNQISNQPQHF	TGTGCCAGCAGTTTATATTATGGGAACCAAATTAGCAATCAGCCCCAGCATTTT	.	TRBJ1-5	TRBV28	.
CAISRTAPNLGNTIYF	TGTGCCATCAGCCGGACGGCTCCAAACCTTGGAAACACCATATATTTT	.	TRBJ1-3	TRBV10-3	.
CASSQDISGPTSYNEQFF	TGTGCCAGCAGCCAAGATATCAGCGGCCCCACCTCCTACAATGAGCAGTTCTTC	.	TRBJ2-1	TRBV14	.
CSVKHGRLEKTQYF	TGCAGCGTGAAACATGGGAGACTGGAGAAGACCCAGTACTTC	.	TRBJ2-5	TRBV29-1	.
CASSPLLAGTLGEQFF	TGTGCCAGCAGCCCACTCCTAGCGGGGACCCTAGGTGAGCAGTTCTTC	TRBD2	TRBJ2-1	TRBV13	.
CASSLSGLEQYF	TGTGCCAGCAGTTTATCAGGTCTCGAGCAGTACTTC	.	TRBJ2-7	TRBV27	.
CASSLVGSTEAFF	TGTGCCAGCAGCTTGGTGGGGAGTACTGAAGCTTTCTTT	.	TRBJ1-1	TRBV12-3/TRBV12-4	.
CASSVGASGSSSYNEQFF	TGTGCCAGCAGCGTCGGGGCTAGCGGGAGCTCATCCTACAATGAGCAGTTCTTC	TRBD2	TRBJ2-1	TRBV9	once